The text below deals with one T cell receptor beta chain. Its antigen is not yet known. No base quality information exists; no much larger clone differs at one position. Genomic DNA served as template for TCR beta VDJ combination and CDR3 sequence profiling. TCR repertoire sequencing was run on an Illumina HiSeq 2000. In the source study's methods: TRBV/TRBJ rearrangement plots, CDR3 size and DJ length profiles, and Simpson's diversity index were used to evaluate the repertoires. The immunodominant clone was defined as the most abundant DNA sequence in deep sequencing data. CDR3 amino acid sequences were checked for sharing between subjects and were compared against published repertoires and the VDJdb database. TCRdb reworked the public reads: Q25 trimming with fastp, MiXCR clone assembly, productive beta chains retained. Each entry merges the rows of one CDR3 protein and shows their most common DNA and genes. The authors' filters were not applied to this entry. This sample lists roughly 50,000 distinct CDR3 sequences; about two thirds were detected once. Of the sample, approximately 34% is held by the ten largest clones.

This sample was taken from a study of CD8+CD57+ T cells in acquired aplastic anemia (dated by TCRdb to the late 2010s). About the full investigation: Extracted DNA from sorted CD4+ and CD8+ cells averaged 3.2 ug, ranging from about 0.18 to 27.4 ug. For healthy donor samples, the average read count was approximately 10 million for CD4+ cells and roughly 12 million for CD8+ cells.

In this study, sorted CD4+ and CD8+ T cells from the blood of healthy subjects and of severe aplastic anemia patients had their TCR repertoires deep-sequenced. Ficoll-Paque density gradient centrifugation was used to isolate peripheral blood mononuclear cells. CD4+ and CD8+ T cells were sorted by FACS or magnetic beads before DNA extraction. Here is what the overall study found, with its caveats: Twenty-nine CD8+ CDR3 sequences were found to be shared between patients and controls, but these sequences appeared to be highly expressed in patients and within the immunodominant clones of the patients. No significant difference in CD8+ Simpson's diversity was found between patients and healthy controls (P=0.060).

This receptor was obtained from a human donor in good health, serving as a control. Sequenced material: sorted CD4+, CD8+, or CD8+CD57+ T cells (not recorded which) from PBMCs.

This receptor has the CDR3 CAAGDEQYF. Read as DNA, the sequence is TGTGCGGCAGGGGACGAGCAGTACTTC. Recombination connected TRBV6-2 or TRBV6-3 to TRBJ2-7; a weak D assignment points to TRBD1 (6 bases agree). Looking up the germline V gene yields CDR1 MNHEY and CDR2 SVGEGT. The CDR3 starts with the cysteine, ends with the phenylalanine, and has 9 residues. Just CDR3 DNA is preserved here, 27 bases in frame from base 1.